This TCR beta chain was sequenced during a study of T cells after yellow fever vaccination (dated by TCRdb to between 2018 and 2020). About the study as a whole: The SMART-Seq v4 Ultra Low Input RNA kit was used to prepare libraries from fractions with low cell numbers. Blood samples were taken at several timepoints before and after primary and secondary immunization, and bulk PBMC replicates and cell subsets were isolated. Bulk TCR alpha and beta repertoires were sequenced longitudinally to track T-cell clones before and after primary and booster YFV17D yellow fever vaccination. Two healthy male donors, one aged 18 to 30 and one aged 30 to 40 years, made up the cohort.

Broader findings and caveats from the paper: Because abundant contaminating clonotypes from the bulk population could be contained in FACS-sorted repertoires, computational filtering was required. A small fraction of clonotypes appeared in both the CD4 and CD8 compartments, likely as a result of convergent recombination. Compared with the primary T-cell response, the secondary T-cell response was faster but weaker, reaching its peak on day 5 rather than on day 15. After the booster, most of the clones that had expanded following primary vaccination were detected again (96% of CD4 and around 90% of CD8), which suggests that memory was broadly maintained. The study included only two donors, which limits how far the findings can be generalized.

A note on this clonotype: The antigen this receptor binds is unknown. Per-base quality was not reported, and no clone a single base away is much larger than it.

Sequencer: Illumina NovaSeq 6000. TCR cDNA was synthesized by 5'RACE template switching, through which a universal primer site and unique molecular identifiers were introduced. cDNA synthesis was primed from both the TCR alpha and TCR beta constant segments. Libraries were amplified in two PCR steps, with sample barcodes and sequencing adapters added in the second step. Libraries were sequenced on Illumina HiSeq 2500 (2x100 bp) or NovaSeq (2x150 bp). Per the source publication's procedure: Reads were demultiplexed and collapsed into UMI consensus sequences with MIGEC, and V(D)J alignment was performed with MiXCR. Vaccine-responding clonotypes were identified with edgeR using replicate PBMC samples, with FDR below 0.01 and a log2 fold change above 5 up to day 15 being required. CD4 or CD8 identity was assigned to each bulk clonotype according to whether the clonotype was present at higher abundance in the sequenced CD4 repertoire or the sequenced CD8 repertoire. Through fastp at Q25 and MiXCR, TCRdb rebuilt clones from the public reads, retaining in-frame beta chains. Rows merge per CDR3 protein into single entries with the most common DNA and genes. In this record, the V and J calls reflect TCRdb's handling and not the investigators' own analysis. The sample contains 250,000 to 400,000 distinct CDR3 sequences, approximately 4% of them found a single time. The ten top clones hold just under 20% of the sample.

The treatment or condition label of this sample denotes: live attenuated yellow fever vaccine strain. At every blood-draw timepoint, two biological replicates of bulk PBMCs were collected. A standard Ficoll-Paque protocol was used to isolate PBMCs from peripheral blood. RNA was extracted with TriZol from bulk PBMCs, CD4 and CD8 fractions, and dextramer-positive and dextramer-negative fractions. The sequenced sample was PBMCs, obtained 15 days after the yellow fever booster vaccination. This clonotype was obtained from a man between 18 and 29 years old who received the YFV17D yellow fever vaccine.

The DNA sequence is given as TGTGCCAGCAGCTTATCGGCGGGGGGAAAAGAGACCCAGTACTTC. It is translated as CASSLSAGGKETQYF. Here the chain combines TRBV7-9 and TRBJ2-5; TRBD2 aligns with 8 central bases. Taken from the germline V gene (reference sequence), the CDR1 and CDR2 loops are SEHNR and FQNEAQ. Spanning cysteine to phenylalanine, the CDR3 consists of 15 amino acids. Here the CDR3 DNA is all that survives: 45 bases in frame from base 1. Here V drops 2 bases and J drops 3 bases, and the junction holds 5 bases not matched to any gene.